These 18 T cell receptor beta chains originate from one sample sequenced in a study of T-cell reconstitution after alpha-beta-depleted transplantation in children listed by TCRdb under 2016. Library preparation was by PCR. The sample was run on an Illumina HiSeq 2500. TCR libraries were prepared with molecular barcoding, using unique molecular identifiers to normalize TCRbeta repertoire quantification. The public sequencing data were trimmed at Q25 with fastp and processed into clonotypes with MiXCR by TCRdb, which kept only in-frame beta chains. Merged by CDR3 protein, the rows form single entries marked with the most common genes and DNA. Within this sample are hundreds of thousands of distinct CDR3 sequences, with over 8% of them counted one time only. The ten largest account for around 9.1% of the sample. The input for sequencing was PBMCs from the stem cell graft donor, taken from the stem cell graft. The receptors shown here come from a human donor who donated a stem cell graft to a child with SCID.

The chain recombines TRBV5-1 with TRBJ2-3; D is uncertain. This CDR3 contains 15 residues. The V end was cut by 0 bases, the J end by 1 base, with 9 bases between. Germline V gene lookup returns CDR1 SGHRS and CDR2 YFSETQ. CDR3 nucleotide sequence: TGCGCCAGCAGCTTGGCAGGACCCCGCACAGATACGCAGTATTTT. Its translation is CASSLAGPRTDTQYF.

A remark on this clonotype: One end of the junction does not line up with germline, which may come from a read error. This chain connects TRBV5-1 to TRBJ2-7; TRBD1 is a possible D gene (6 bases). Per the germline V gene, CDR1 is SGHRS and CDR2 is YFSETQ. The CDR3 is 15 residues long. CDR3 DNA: TGCTCCAGCAGCTTGGGTGACAGGCCCACCTACGAGCAGTACTTC. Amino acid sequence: CSSSLGDRPTYEQYF.

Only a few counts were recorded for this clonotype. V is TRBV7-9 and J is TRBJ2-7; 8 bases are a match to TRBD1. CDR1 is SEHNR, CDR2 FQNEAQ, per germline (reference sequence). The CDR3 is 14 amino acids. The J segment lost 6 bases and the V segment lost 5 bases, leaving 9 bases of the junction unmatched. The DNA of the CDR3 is TGTGCCAGCAGCATGGGACAGGCCCCCTCCGAGCAGTACTTC. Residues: CASSMGQAPSEQYF.

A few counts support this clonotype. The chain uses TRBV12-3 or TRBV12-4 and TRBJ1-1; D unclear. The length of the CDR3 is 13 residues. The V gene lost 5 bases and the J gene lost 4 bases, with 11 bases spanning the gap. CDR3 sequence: CASSPRVRTEAFF. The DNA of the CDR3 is TGTGCCAGCAGTCCCAGAGTGCGCACTGAAGCTTTCTTT.

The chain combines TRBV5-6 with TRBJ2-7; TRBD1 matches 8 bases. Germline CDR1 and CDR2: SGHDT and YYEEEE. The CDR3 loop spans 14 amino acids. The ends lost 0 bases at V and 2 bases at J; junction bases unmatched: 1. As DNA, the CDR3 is TGTGCCAGCAGCTTGGGGACAGGGCCCTACGAGCAGTACTTC. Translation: CASSLGTGPYEQYF.

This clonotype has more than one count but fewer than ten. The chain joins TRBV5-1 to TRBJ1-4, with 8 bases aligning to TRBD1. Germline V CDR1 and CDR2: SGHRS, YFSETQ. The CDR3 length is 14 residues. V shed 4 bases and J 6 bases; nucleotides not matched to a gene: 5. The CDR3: CASSLRGPHEKLFF. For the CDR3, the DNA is TGCGCCAGCAGCCTCAGGGGGCCGCATGAAAAACTGTTTTTT.

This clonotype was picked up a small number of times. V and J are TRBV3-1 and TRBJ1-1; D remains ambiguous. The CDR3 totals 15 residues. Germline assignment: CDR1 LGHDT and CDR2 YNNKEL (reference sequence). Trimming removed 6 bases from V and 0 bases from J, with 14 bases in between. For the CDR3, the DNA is TGTGCCAGCAGTTTAGATGGAAGTGTGAACACTGAAGCTTTCTTT. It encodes CASSLDGSVNTEAFF.

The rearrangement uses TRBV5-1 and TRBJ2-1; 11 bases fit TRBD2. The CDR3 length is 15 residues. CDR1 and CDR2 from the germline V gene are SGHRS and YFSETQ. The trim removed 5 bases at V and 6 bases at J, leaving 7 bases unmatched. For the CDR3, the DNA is TGCGCCAGCAGAGGGGCTAGCGGGGGGCTCAATGAGCAGTTCTTC. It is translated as CASRGASGGLNEQFF.

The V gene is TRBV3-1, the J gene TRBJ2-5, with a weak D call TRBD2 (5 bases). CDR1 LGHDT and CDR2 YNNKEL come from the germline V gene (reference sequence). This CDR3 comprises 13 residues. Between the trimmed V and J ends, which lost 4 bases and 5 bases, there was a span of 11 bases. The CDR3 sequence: CASSRAPGETQYF. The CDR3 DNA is TGTGCCAGCAGCCGAGCTCCGGGGGAGACCCAGTACTTC.

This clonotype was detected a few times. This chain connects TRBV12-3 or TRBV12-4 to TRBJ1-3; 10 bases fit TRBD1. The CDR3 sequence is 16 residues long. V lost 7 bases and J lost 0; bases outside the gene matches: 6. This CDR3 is CASMDRGAYSGNTIYF. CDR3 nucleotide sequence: TGTGCCAGCATGGACAGGGGGGCTTACTCTGGAAACACCATATATTTT.

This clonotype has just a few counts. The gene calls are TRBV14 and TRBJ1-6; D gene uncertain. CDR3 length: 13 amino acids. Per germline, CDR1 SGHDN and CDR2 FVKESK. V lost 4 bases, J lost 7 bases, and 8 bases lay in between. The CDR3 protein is CASSREKNSPLHF. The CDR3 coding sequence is TGTGCCAGCAGCCGAGAGAAGAATTCACCCCTCCACTTT.

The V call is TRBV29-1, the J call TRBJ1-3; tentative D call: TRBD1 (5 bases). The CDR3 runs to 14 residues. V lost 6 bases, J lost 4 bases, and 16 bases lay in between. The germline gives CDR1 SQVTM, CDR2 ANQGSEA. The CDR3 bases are TGCAGCGTCGTGTTAGGGGTGGAGGGAAACACCATATATTTT. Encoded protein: CSVVLGVEGNTIYF.

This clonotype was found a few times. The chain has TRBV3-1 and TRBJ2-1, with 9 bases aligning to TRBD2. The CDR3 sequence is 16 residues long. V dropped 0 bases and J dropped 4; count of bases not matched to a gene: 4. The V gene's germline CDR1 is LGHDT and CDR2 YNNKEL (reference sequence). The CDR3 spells CASSQDLAGSYNEQFF. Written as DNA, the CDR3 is TGTGCCAGCAGCCAAGATCTAGCGGGGTCTTACAATGAGCAGTTCTTC.

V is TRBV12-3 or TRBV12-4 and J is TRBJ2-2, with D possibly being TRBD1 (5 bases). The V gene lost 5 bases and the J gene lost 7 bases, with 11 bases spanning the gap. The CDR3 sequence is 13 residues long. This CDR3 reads CASSVDNRGELFF. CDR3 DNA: TGTGCCAGCAGTGTGGACAACCGCGGGGAGCTGTTTTTT.

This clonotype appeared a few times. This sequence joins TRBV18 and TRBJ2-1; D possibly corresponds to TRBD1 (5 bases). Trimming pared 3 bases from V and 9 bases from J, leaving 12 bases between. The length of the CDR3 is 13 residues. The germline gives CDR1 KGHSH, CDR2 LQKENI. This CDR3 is CASSPGLQGEQFF. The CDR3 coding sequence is TGTGCCAGCTCACCGGGTCTCCAGGGTGAGCAGTTCTTC.

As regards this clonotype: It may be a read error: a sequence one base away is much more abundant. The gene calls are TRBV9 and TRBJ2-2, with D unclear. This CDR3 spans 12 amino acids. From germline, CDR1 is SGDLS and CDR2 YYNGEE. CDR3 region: CANSVDVGELFF. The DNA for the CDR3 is TGTGCCAACAGCGTAGACGTCGGGGAGCTGTTTTTT.

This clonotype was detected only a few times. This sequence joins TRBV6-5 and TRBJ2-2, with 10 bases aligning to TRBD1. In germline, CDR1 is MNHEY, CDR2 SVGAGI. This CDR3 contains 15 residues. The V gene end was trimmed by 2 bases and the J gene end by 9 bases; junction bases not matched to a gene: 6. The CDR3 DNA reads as TGTGCCAGCAGTTACGCCGGGACAGGGGTCTGGGAGCTGTTTTTT. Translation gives CASSYAGTGVWELFF.

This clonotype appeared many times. The CDR3 loop reads CASSSLRGYGYTF. CDR3 DNA sequence: TGCGCCAGCAGTTCTCTCCGGGGCTATGGCTACACCTTC. This chain uses TRBV10-1 with TRBJ1-2; D unresolved. Trimming left V 5 bases short and J 4 bases short, with 11 bases between. Looked up from germline, CDR1 is WNHNN and CDR2 is SYGVQD (reference sequence). This CDR3 is built from 13 residues.